This TCR beta chain was captured by sequencing in a study of shared clonotypes between healthy human individuals. Study-level findings and limits: The study generally estimated greater richness for naive than memory subsets. A small donor pool kept down the genetic and exposure-history diversity that was represented. Deeper or shallower sequencing was expected to change how clonotypes are shared among donors.

The CDR3 totals 12 residues. The germline gives CDR1 SGHNT, CDR2 YYREEE (reference sequence). V lost 10 bases to trimming and J lost 3 bases; unmatched junction nucleotides: 5. Some clones are missing from TCRdb's copy, which holds only in-frame ones; the method was immunoSEQ multiplex PCR. The table records around 2.1 million clones, 85% to 95% of them present only once. Terminally differentiated effector memory CD45RA+ cells were left out of the naive CD8 fraction, which was CD45RO-negative and positively selected for CCR7. Regarding this clone: Its antigen is not identified.

The clonotype was recovered from a man aged 18 to 29 in good health. Some clones in this sample may be carry-over from other donors' samples. The specimen sequenced was naive CD8+ T cells from PBMCs. The V call is TRBV5-4, the J call TRBJ2-7; 9 nucleotides line up with TRBD2. CDR3 in amino acids: CAVQRGDYEQYF. DNA for the CDR3: TGTGCCGTGCAGCGGGGGGACTACGAGCAGTACTTC.